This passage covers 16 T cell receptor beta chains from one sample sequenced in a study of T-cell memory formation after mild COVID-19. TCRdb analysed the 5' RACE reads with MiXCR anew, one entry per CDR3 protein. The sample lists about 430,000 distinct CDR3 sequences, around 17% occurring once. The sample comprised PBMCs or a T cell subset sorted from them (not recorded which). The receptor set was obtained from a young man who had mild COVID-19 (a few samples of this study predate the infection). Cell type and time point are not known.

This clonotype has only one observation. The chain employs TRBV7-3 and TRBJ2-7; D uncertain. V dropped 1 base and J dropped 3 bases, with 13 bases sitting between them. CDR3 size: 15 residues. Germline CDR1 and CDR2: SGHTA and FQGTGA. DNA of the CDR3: TGTGCCAGCAGCTTAATCCCCAGCGTCAACTACGAGCAGTACTTC. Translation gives CASSLIPSVNYEQYF.

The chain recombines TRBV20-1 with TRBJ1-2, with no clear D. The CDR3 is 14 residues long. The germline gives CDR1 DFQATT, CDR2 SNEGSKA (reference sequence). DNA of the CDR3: TGCAATAGCACCGGGCCCATATACTCGTATGGCTACACCTTC. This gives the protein CNSTGPIYSYGYTF.

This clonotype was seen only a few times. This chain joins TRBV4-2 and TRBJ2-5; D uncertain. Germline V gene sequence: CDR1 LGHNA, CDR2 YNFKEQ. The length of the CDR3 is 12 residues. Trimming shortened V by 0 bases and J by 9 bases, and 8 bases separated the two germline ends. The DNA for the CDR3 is TGTGCCAGCAGCCAAGAAGGTGTGGCCCAGTACTTC. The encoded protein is CASSQEGVAQYF.

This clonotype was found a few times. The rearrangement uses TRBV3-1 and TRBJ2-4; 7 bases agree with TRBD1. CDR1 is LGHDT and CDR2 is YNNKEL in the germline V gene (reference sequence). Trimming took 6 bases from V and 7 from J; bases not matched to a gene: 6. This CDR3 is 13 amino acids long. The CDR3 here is CASSHRGENIQYF. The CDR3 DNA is TGTGCCAGCAGTCACAGGGGTGAGAACATTCAGTACTTC.

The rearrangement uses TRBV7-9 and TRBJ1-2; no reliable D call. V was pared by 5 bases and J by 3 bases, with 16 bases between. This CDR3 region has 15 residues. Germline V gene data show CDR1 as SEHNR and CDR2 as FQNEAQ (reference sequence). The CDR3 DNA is TGTGCCAGCAGCCCAAACTTTGGTGGGTACTATGGCTACACCTTC. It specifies CASSPNFGGYYGYTF.

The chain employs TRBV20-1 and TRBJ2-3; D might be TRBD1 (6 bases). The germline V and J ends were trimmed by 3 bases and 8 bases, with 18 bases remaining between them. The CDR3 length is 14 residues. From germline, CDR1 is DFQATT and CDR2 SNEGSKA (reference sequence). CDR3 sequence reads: CSASRGQPIATQYF. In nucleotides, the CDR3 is TGCAGTGCTAGCCGGGGACAACCCATCGCTACGCAGTATTTT.

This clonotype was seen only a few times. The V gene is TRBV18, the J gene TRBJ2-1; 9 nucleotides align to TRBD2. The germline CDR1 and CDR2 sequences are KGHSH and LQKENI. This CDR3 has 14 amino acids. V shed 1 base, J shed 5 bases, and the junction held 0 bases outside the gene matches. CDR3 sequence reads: CASSPQRGDNEQFF. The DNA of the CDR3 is TGTGCCAGCTCACCACAGCGGGGGGACAATGAGCAGTTCTTC.

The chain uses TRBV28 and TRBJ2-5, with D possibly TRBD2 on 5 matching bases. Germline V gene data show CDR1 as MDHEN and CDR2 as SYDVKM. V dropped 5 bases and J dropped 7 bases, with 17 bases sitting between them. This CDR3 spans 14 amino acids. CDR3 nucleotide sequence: TGTGCCAGCAGTCTCGCTCCCGCGGGTGGGACCCAGTACTTC. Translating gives CASSLAPAGGTQYF.

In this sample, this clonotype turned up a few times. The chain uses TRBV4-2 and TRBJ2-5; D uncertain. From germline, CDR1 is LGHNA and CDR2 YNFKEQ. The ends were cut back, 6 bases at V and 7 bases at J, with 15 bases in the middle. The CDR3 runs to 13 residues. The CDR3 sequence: CASRQDPRGTQYF. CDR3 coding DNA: TGTGCCAGCAGGCAGGACCCCAGAGGGACCCAGTACTTC.

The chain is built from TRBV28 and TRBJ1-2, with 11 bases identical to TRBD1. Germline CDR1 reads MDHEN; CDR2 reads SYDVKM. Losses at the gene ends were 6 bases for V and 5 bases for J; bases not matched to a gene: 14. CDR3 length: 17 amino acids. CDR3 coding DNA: TGTGCCAGCAGAAGTCGGACAGGGGGCTCAACGGGGTATGGCTACACCTTC. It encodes CASRSRTGGSTGYGYTF.

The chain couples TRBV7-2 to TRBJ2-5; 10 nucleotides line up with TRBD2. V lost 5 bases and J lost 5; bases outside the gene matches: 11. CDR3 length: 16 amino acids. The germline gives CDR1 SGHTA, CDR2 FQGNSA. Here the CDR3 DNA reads TGTGCCAGCAGCCCCCAGCGGGGGGGCTTTCTGGAGACCCAGTACTTC. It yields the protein CASSPQRGGFLETQYF.

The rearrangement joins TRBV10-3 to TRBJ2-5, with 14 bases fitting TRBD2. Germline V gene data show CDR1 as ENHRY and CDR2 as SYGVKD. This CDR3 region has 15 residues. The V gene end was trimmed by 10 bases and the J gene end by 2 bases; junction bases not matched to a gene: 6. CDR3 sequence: CATRTSGGPQETQYF. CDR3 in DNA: TGTGCCACGCGGACTAGCGGGGGGCCTCAAGAGACCCAGTACTTC.

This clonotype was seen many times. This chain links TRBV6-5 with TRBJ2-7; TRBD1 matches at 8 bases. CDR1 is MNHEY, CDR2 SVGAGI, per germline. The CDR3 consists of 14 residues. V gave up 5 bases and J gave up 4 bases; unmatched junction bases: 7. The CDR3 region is CASSPSGTGYEQYV. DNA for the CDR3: TGTGCCAGCAGTCCCTCCGGGACAGGTTACGAGCAGTACGTC.

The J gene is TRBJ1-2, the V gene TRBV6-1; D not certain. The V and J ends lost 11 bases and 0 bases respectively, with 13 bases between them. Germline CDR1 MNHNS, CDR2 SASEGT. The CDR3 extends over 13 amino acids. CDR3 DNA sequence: TGTGCCGTTGGGGAAGGTGCTAACTATGGCTACACCTTC. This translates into CAVGEGANYGYTF.

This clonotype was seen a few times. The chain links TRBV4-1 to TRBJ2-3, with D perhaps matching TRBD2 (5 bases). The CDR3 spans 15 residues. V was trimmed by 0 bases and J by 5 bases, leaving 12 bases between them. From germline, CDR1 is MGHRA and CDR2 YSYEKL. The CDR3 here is CASSQDLLARDTQYF. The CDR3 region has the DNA TGCGCCAGCAGCCAAGATCTGCTAGCACGAGATACGCAGTATTTT.

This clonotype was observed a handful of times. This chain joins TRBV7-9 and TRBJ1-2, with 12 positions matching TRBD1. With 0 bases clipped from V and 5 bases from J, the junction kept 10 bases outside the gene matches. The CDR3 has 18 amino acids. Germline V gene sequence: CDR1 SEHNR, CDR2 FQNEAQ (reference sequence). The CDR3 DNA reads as TGTGCCAGCAGCTTAGCGTTGGGACAGGGGGCCGAAAGATATGGCTACACCTTC. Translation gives CASSLALGQGAERYGYTF.